These T cell receptor beta chains were read from a single sample in a study of shared clonotypes between healthy human individuals. TCRdb's copy holds only in-frame clones and misses some; the assay was immunoSEQ multiplex PCR. This sample has under 600,000 clones, with around 76% found just once. The specimen sequenced was PBMCs. Receptor source: a middle-aged woman in good health. Some clones in this sample may be carry-over from other donors' samples. Each CDR3 is given with its conserved first and last residue. A D gene is named only where the DNA matches it firmly. Clone size is given for some rows only: seen once, a few or many times, or a class if the clone is expanded.

J gene: TRBJ2-1
D gene: TRBD2
clone size: NA
V gene: TRBV10-3
CDR3 length: 12
CDR3 DNA: TGTGCCCAGTGGACTAGCGACAATGAGCAGTTCTTC
CDR3 protein: CAQWTSDNEQFF

J gene: TRBJ2-4
D gene: NA
clone size: NA
V gene: TRBV4-1
CDR3 length: 12
CDR3 DNA: TGCGCCAGCAGCCAAGATCGGGGCATTCAGTACTTC
CDR3 protein: CASSQDRGIQYF

J gene: TRBJ2-2
D gene: TRBD1
clone size: few
V gene: TRBV2
CDR3 length: 15
CDR3 DNA: TGTGCCAGCAGGGTCGGGACAGGTGGGACCGGGGAGCTGTTTTTT
CDR3 protein: CASRVGTGGTGELFF

J gene: TRBJ2-7
D gene: NA
clone size: NA
V gene: TRBV5-1
CDR3 length: 15
CDR3 DNA: TGCGCCAGCAGCTCGAGCGGGCGGAGCTCCTACGAGCAGTACTTC
CDR3 protein: CASSSSGRSSYEQYF

J gene: TRBJ2-6
D gene: TRBD1
clone size: NA
V gene: TRBV30
CDR3 length: 15
CDR3 DNA: TGTGCCTGGGTTAGGACAGGGACCGGGGCCAACGTCCTGACTTTC
CDR3 protein: CAWVRTGTGANVLTF

J gene: TRBJ2-3
D gene: TRBD2
clone size: NA
V gene: TRBV28
CDR3 length: 18
CDR3 DNA: TGTGCCAGCAGTCCCCAATTTGGGAGGGGCCGGGGCACAGATACGCAGTATTTT
CDR3 protein: CASSPQFGRGRGTDTQYF

J gene: TRBJ1-3
D gene: TRBD1
clone size: NA
V gene: TRBV11-2
CDR3 length: 15
CDR3 DNA: TGTGCCAGCGGTCGAACAGGGGGCCAGCCAAACACCATATATTTT
CDR3 protein: CASGRTGGQPNTIYF

J gene: TRBJ2-7
D gene: TRBD2
clone size: few
V gene: TRBV28
CDR3 length: 16
CDR3 DNA: TGTGCCAGCAGTCCCACCGGAGCGGGAGTGGTCGACGAGCAGTACTTC
CDR3 protein: CASSPTGAGVVDEQYF

J gene: TRBJ1-2
D gene: TRBD1
clone size: NA
V gene: TRBV28
CDR3 length: 18
CDR3 DNA: TGTGCCAGCAGTCTGTCCTGGGGACAGCTAACCGGAAACTATGGCTACACCTTC
CDR3 protein: CASSLSWGQLTGNYGYTF

J gene: TRBJ1-2
D gene: TRBD1
clone size: NA
V gene: TRBV7-8
CDR3 length: 18
CDR3 DNA: TGTGCCAGCAGCTTAGCTGCAAAGGGACAGTTAGCTAACTATGGCTACACCTTC
CDR3 protein: CASSLAAKGQLANYGYTF

J gene: TRBJ2-7
D gene: NA
clone size: few
V gene: TRBV25-1
CDR3 length: 13
CDR3 DNA: TGTGCCAGCAGCCAAGCGAGCTCCTACGAGCAGTACTTC
CDR3 protein: CASSQASSYEQYF

J gene: TRBJ1-2
D gene: NA
clone size: NA
V gene: TRBV5-6
CDR3 length: 14
CDR3 DNA: TGTGCCAGCAGCTTGAGCACGTATAACTATGGCTACACCTTC
CDR3 protein: CASSLSTYNYGYTF

J gene: TRBJ1-2
D gene: NA
clone size: NA
V gene: TRBV6-6
CDR3 length: 13
CDR3 DNA: TGTGCCAGCAGTTACGCAGGTGCCGACAGCTACACCTTC
CDR3 protein: CASSYAGADSYTF

J gene: TRBJ2-7
D gene: NA
clone size: NA
V gene: TRBV28
CDR3 length: 13
CDR3 DNA: TGTGCCAGCAGTCGTCTGAGCTCCTACGAGCAGTACTTC
CDR3 protein: CASSRLSSYEQYF

J gene: TRBJ2-5
D gene: NA
clone size: NA
V gene: TRBV2
CDR3 length: 13
CDR3 DNA: TGTGCCAGCACCGGGGCTTGGGTTGAGACCCAGTACTTC
CDR3 protein: CASTGAWVETQYF

J gene: TRBJ1-5
D gene: NA
clone size: NA
V gene: TRBV19
CDR3 length: 13
CDR3 DNA: TGTGCCAGTGCCCGGGGGGCAGATCAGCCCCAGCATTTT
CDR3 protein: CASARGADQPQHF

J gene: TRBJ2-5
D gene: TRBD1
clone size: NA
V gene: TRBV5-6
CDR3 length: 16
CDR3 DNA: TGTGCCAGCAGCTTGTGGTTGGGACAGGGGATGGAGACCCAGTACTTC
CDR3 protein: CASSLWLGQGMETQYF

J gene: TRBJ2-3
D gene: TRBD1
clone size: NA
V gene: TRBV7-9
CDR3 length: 16
CDR3 DNA: TGTGCCAGCAGCTTTCTTGGACAGGGCCCCACAGATACGCAGTATTTT
CDR3 protein: CASSFLGQGPTDTQYF

J gene: TRBJ1-2
D gene: NA
clone size: NA
V gene: TRBV28
CDR3 length: 13
CDR3 DNA: TGTGCCAGCAGTGCGGGACTTTTCTATGGCTACACCTTC
CDR3 protein: CASSAGLFYGYTF

J gene: TRBJ1-1
D gene: NA
clone size: NA
V gene: TRBV4-1
CDR3 length: 14
CDR3 DNA: TGCGCCAGCAGCCGAAACAGGGTTAACACTGAAGCTTTCTTT
CDR3 protein: CASSRNRVNTEAFF

J gene: TRBJ2-7
D gene: NA
clone size: NA
V gene: TRBV7-3
CDR3 length: 15
CDR3 DNA: TGTGCCAGCAGCTTATTCGCAGGCAGCGGCAACGAGCAGTACTTC
CDR3 protein: CASSLFAGSGNEQYF

J gene: TRBJ1-2
D gene: NA
clone size: once
V gene: TRBV5-1
CDR3 length: 14
CDR3 DNA: TGCGCCAGCAGCTTGGGTTTTGGGGGGCAAGGCTACACCTTC
CDR3 protein: CASSLGFGGQGYTF

J gene: TRBJ2-4
D gene: TRBD2
clone size: NA
V gene: TRBV27
CDR3 length: 21
CDR3 DNA: TGTGCCAGCAGTCAAATAGGGCTAGCGGGAGGACCTGGGGGGGCCAAAAACATTCAGTACTTC
CDR3 protein: CASSQIGLAGGPGGAKNIQYF

J gene: TRBJ2-7
D gene: NA
clone size: once
V gene: TRBV15
CDR3 length: 15
CDR3 DNA: TGTGCCACCAGCAGAGATGGTTCCTGGGGCGACGAGCAGTACTTC
CDR3 protein: CATSRDGSWGDEQYF

J gene: TRBJ2-5
D gene: NA
clone size: few
V gene: TRBV7-2
CDR3 length: 14
CDR3 DNA: TGTGCCAGCAGCTTAACAGGGTTGGCGGAGACCCAGTACTTC
CDR3 protein: CASSLTGLAETQYF

J gene: TRBJ1-2
D gene: NA
clone size: NA
V gene: TRBV6-5
CDR3 length: 15
CDR3 DNA: TGTGCCAGCAGTCCCTCCAGGCTAAGAAACTATGGCTACACCTTC
CDR3 protein: CASSPSRLRNYGYTF

J gene: TRBJ2-2
D gene: TRBD2
clone size: once
V gene: TRBV2
CDR3 length: 16
CDR3 DNA: TGTGCCAGCAGTGAGCTAGCGGGAGGTGACACCGGGGAGCTGTTTTTT
CDR3 protein: CASSELAGGDTGELFF

J gene: TRBJ1-1
D gene: NA
clone size: NA
V gene: TRBV28
CDR3 length: 14
CDR3 DNA: TGTGCCAGCAGGACCGGGACGGTGAACACTGAAGCTTTCTTT
CDR3 protein: CASRTGTVNTEAFF

J gene: TRBJ2-1
D gene: TRBD2
clone size: NA
V gene: TRBV5-4
CDR3 length: 14
CDR3 DNA: TGTGCCAGCGGAACTAGCGGAGTCTACAATGAGCAGTTCTTC
CDR3 protein: CASGTSGVYNEQFF

J gene: TRBJ2-3
D gene: NA
clone size: NA
V gene: TRBV7-8
CDR3 length: 14
CDR3 DNA: TGTGCCAGCAGCTTAAGGACCATAACAGATACGCAGTATTTT
CDR3 protein: CASSLRTITDTQYF

J gene: TRBJ2-7
D gene: NA
clone size: NA
V gene: TRBV5-1
CDR3 length: 14
CDR3 DNA: TGCGCCAGCAGCTTGGGAAGGGACACCTACGAGCAGTACTTC
CDR3 protein: CASSLGRDTYEQYF

J gene: TRBJ1-3
D gene: TRBD1
clone size: once
V gene: TRBV28
CDR3 length: 14
CDR3 DNA: TGTGCCAGCAGCCTGGGACAGACTGGAAACACCATATATTTT
CDR3 protein: CASSLGQTGNTIYF

J gene: TRBJ1-1
D gene: NA
clone size: NA
V gene: TRBV19
CDR3 length: 17
CDR3 DNA: TGTGCCAGTAGTATAGCCCCCCAGACGGTGGTGGACACTGAAGCTTTCTTT
CDR3 protein: CASSIAPQTVVDTEAFF

J gene: TRBJ2-7
D gene: TRBD1
clone size: NA
V gene: TRBV7-6
CDR3 length: 11
CDR3 DNA: TGTGCCAGCAGCAAGACAGGGGAACAGTACTTC
CDR3 protein: CASSKTGEQYF

J gene: TRBJ2-7
D gene: NA
clone size: NA
V gene: TRBV20-1
CDR3 length: 11
CDR3 DNA: TGCAGTGCTAGGGGGGATATCGAGCAGTACTTC
CDR3 protein: CSARGDIEQYF

J gene: TRBJ2-1
D gene: NA
clone size: few
V gene: TRBV5-6
CDR3 length: 12
CDR3 DNA: TGTGCCAGCAGCTTGCCGGGGTGGGAGCAGTTCTTC
CDR3 protein: CASSLPGWEQFF

J gene: TRBJ2-5
D gene: NA
clone size: NA
V gene: TRBV7-7
CDR3 length: 13
CDR3 DNA: TGTGCCAGCAGCTCAGGGGTAGGAGAGACCCAGTACTTC
CDR3 protein: CASSSGVGETQYF

J gene: TRBJ1-2
D gene: NA
clone size: NA
V gene: TRBV7-9
CDR3 length: 13
CDR3 DNA: TGTGCCAGCAGCTCCGGGCCTTCTCGGGGCTACACCTTC
CDR3 protein: CASSSGPSRGYTF

J gene: TRBJ2-2
D gene: NA
clone size: NA
V gene: TRBV27
CDR3 length: 10
CDR3 DNA: TGTGCCAGCAGTTTCTGGGAGCTGTTTTTT
CDR3 protein: CASSFWELFF

J gene: TRBJ2-7
D gene: TRBD1
clone size: NA
V gene: TRBV28
CDR3 length: 15
CDR3 DNA: TGTGCCAGCAGTTTACTGGGGGACAGCTCCTACGAGCAGTACTTC
CDR3 protein: CASSLLGDSSYEQYF

J gene: TRBJ1-3
D gene: NA
clone size: NA
V gene: TRBV25-1
CDR3 length: 14
CDR3 DNA: TGTGCCAGCGAGACCCGACAGCAGGGAAACACCATATATTTT
CDR3 protein: CASETRQQGNTIYF

J gene: TRBJ1-4
D gene: TRBD1
clone size: NA
V gene: TRBV19
CDR3 length: 13
CDR3 DNA: TGTGCCAGTAGTCCCGACAGGGATGAAAAACTGTTTTTT
CDR3 protein: CASSPDRDEKLFF

J gene: TRBJ2-7
D gene: NA
clone size: NA
V gene: TRBV6-5
CDR3 length: 13
CDR3 DNA: TGTGCCAGTAGTCCGGGAGTTCTCTACGAGCAGTACTTC
CDR3 protein: CASSPGVLYEQYF

J gene: TRBJ1-3
D gene: NA
clone size: NA
V gene: TRBV5-6
CDR3 length: 15
CDR3 DNA: TGTGCCAGCAGCGGACGGGACACCTCTGGAAACACCATATATTTT
CDR3 protein: CASSGRDTSGNTIYF

J gene: TRBJ2-1
D gene: NA
clone size: NA
V gene: TRBV6-6
CDR3 length: 14
CDR3 DNA: TGTGCCAGCAGTCTAAATAGCATGGGGAGTGAGCAGTTCTTC
CDR3 protein: CASSLNSMGSEQFF

J gene: TRBJ2-7
D gene: NA
clone size: NA
V gene: TRBV9
CDR3 length: 16
CDR3 DNA: TGTGCCAGCAGCGTCAGACTTGACCAATCGGTCCACGAGCAGTACTTC
CDR3 protein: CASSVRLDQSVHEQYF

J gene: TRBJ2-7
D gene: TRBD1
clone size: NA
V gene: TRBV25-1
CDR3 length: 13
CDR3 DNA: TGTGCCAGCAGTGGACAGGGTACCTACGAGCAGTACTTC
CDR3 protein: CASSGQGTYEQYF

J gene: TRBJ2-5
D gene: TRBD2
clone size: NA
V gene: TRBV4-1
CDR3 length: 19
CDR3 DNA: TGCGCCAGCAGCCATAACTCCGGGACTAGCGGGAGAGAGAGTAAGACCCAGTACTTC
CDR3 protein: CASSHNSGTSGRESKTQYF